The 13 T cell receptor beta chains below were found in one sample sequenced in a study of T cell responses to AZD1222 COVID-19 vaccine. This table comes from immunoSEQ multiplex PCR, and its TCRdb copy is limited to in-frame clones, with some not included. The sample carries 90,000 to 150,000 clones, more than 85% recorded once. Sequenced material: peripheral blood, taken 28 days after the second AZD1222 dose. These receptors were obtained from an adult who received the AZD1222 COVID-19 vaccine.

CDR3 coding DNA: TGTGCCAGCAGTTTCAGGGACCCGAACACTGAAGCTTTCTTT. This translates into CASSFRDPNTEAFF. The chain carries TRBV27 and TRBJ1-1; perhaps TRBD1 as D (5 bases). Between the trimmed V and J ends, which lost 3 bases and 1 base, there was a span of 9 bases. Germline lookup yields CDR1 MNHEY and CDR2 SMNVEV (reference sequence). The CDR3 extends over 14 amino acids.

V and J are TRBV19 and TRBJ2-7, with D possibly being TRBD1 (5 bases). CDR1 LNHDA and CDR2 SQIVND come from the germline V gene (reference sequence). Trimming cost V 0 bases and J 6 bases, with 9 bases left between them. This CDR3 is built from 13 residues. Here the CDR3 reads CASSIDVRGEQYF. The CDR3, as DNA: TGTGCCAGTAGTATAGATGTTAGGGGCGAGCAGTACTTC.

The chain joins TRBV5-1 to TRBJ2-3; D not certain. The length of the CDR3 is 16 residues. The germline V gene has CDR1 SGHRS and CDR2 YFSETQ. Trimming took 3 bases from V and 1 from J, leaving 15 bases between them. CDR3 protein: CASSSVLARGTDTQYF. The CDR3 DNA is TGCGCCAGCAGCTCAGTACTCGCTAGGGGCACAGATACGCAGTATTTT.

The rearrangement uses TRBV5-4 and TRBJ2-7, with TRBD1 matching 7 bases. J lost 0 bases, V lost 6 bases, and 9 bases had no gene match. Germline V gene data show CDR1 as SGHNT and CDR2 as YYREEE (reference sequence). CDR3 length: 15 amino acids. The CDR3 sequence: CASTTYRGSSYEQYF. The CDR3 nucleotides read TGTGCCAGCACCACATACAGGGGTAGCTCCTACGAGCAGTACTTC.

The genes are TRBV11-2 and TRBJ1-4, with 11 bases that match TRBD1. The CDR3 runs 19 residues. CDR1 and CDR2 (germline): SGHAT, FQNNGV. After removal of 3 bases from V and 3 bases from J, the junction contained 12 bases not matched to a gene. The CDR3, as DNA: TGTGCCAGCAGCTTCCCGCTGGGGACAGGGGGGCCATCTAATGAAAAACTGTTTTTT. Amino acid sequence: CASSFPLGTGGPSNEKLFF.

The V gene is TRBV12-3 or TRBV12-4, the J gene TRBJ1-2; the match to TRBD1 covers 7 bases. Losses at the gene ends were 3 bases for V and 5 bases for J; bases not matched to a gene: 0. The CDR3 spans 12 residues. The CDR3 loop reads CASSLTGYGYTF. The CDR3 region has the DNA TGTGCCAGCAGTTTGACAGGGTATGGCTACACCTTC.

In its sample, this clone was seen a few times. The CDR3 nucleotides read TGTGCCAGCAGTTTATGGGGGAGGGAAGCTTTCTTT. Translation gives CASSLWGREAFF. J is TRBJ1-1 and V is TRBV28; no reliable D call. The germline V gene encodes CDR1 MDHEN and CDR2 SYDVKM. The CDR3 consists of 12 residues. V lost 0 bases, J lost 8 bases, and 7 bases lay in between.

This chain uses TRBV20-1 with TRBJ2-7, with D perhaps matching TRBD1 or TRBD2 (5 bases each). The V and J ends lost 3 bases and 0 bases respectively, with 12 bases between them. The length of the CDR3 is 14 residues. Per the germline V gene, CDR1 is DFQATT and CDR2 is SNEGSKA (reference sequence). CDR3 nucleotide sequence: TGCAGTGCTAGTGTCTCGGGACCCTCCTACGAGCAGTACTTC. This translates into CSASVSGPSYEQYF.

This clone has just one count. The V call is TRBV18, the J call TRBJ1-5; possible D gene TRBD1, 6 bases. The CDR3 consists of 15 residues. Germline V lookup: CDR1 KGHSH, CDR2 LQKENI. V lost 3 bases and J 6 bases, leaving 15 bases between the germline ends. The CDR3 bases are TGTGCCAGCTCACCGGAGACAGGAGGGAGTCAGCCCCAGCATTTT. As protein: CASSPETGGSQPQHF.

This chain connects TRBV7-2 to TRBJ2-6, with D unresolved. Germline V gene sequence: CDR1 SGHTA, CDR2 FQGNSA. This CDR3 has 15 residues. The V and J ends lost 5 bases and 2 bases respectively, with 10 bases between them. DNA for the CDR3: TGTGCCAGCAGCGGAGTGGAGACTGGGGCCAACGTCCTGACTTTC. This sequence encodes CASSGVETGANVLTF.

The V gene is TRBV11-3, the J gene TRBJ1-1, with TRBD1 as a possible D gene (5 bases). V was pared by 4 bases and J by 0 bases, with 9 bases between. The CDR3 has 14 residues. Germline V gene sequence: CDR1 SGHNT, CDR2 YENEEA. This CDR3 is CASSSGRMNTEAFF. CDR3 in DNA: TGTGCCAGCAGCTCGGGGCGGATGAACACTGAAGCTTTCTTT.

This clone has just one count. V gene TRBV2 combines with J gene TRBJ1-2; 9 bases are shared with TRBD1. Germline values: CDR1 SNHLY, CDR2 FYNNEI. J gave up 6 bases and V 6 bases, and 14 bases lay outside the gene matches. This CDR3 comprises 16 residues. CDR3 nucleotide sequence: TGTGCCAGCAGGGGGATGGGACAGGGCCCCTACAATGGCTACACCTTC. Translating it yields CASRGMGQGPYNGYTF. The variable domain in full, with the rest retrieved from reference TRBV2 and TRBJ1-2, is EPEVTQTPSHQVTQMGQEVILRCVPISNHLYFYWYRQILGQKVEFLVSFYNNEISEKSEIFDDQFSVERPDGSNFTLKIRSTKLEDSAMYFCASRGMGQGPYNGYTFGSGTRLTVV.

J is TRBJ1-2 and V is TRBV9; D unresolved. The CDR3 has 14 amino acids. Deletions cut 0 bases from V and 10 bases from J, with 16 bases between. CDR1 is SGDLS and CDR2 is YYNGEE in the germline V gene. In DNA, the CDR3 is TGTGCCAGCAGCGTAGAATCGGGCACGGAGGACTACACCTTC. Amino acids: CASSVESGTEDYTF.